Listed below are T cell receptor beta chains from one sample, sequenced in a study of response to subunit inactivated influenza vaccine. A single record per CDR3 protein comes from TCRdb applying MiXCR to the RT-PCR reads. The sample gives just over 300,000 distinct CDR3 sequences, just over 20% of which show up once; roughly a tenth is in the top ten. The sample was PBMCs from blood, taken approximately 22 months after vaccination. The receptors shown here come from a man between 50 and 69 years old who received an inactivated influenza vaccine. Each CDR3 is given with its conserved first and last residue. Each record gives: J gene, clone size, V gene, D gene, CDR3 protein, CDR3 DNA. D genes are given only for firm matches. Rows may omit the clone size; those that give it use once, few, many or a size class.

TRBJ1-1,once,TRBV11-2,.,CASSLRQTLTEAFF,TGTGCCAGCAGCTTAAGACAGACCCTCACTGAAGCTTTCTTT
TRBJ2-4,few,TRBV25-1,TRBD1,CASSEGRGKNIQYF,TGTGCCAGCAGTGAAGGCAGGGGGAAAAACATTCAGTACTTC
TRBJ1-6,few,TRBV6-2/TRBV6-3,.,CASSYGPRRSDSPLHF,TGTGCCAGCAGTTACGGGCCACGACGTTCAGATTCACCCCTCCACTTT
TRBJ1-6,few,TRBV4-2,.,CASSKTGSQVSYNSPLHF,TGTGCCAGCAGTAAAACCGGGAGTCAAGTTTCCTATAATTCACCCCTCCACTTT
TRBJ2-1,.,TRBV4-1,TRBD1,CASSQPGQTNEQFF,TGCGCCAGCAGCCAACCGGGACAGACAAATGAGCAGTTCTTC
TRBJ2-2,.,TRBV24-1,.,CATSTFGGELFF,TGTGCCACCAGCACCTTCGGCGGGGAGCTGTTTTTT
TRBJ2-7,.,TRBV3-1,.,CASSQVNGGPGEQYF,TGTGCCAGCAGCCAAGTCAACGGGGGGCCGGGCGAGCAGTACTTC
TRBJ2-1,few,TRBV13,TRBD1,CASSYEGQPYNEQFF,TGTGCCAGCAGCTATGAGGGACAGCCCTACAATGAGCAGTTCTTC
TRBJ1-6,.,TRBV3-1,TRBD1,CASTRQGFYNSPLHF,TGTGCCAGCACCCGACAGGGATTCTATAATTCACCCCTCCACTTT
TRBJ1-1,few,TRBV3-1,.,CASSQGIVGSLGAFF,TGTGCCAGCAGCCAAGGGATCGTCGGATCCCTCGGAGCTTTCTTT
TRBJ1-6,few,TRBV7-9,.,CASSFRRRDSPLHF,TGTGCCAGCAGCTTCCGGAGGCGGGATTCACCCCTCCACTTT
TRBJ1-1,.,TRBV12-3/TRBV12-4,.,CASSFGGGGVGTKAFF,TGTGCCAGCAGTTTCGGAGGGGGTGGAGTCGGCACTAAAGCTTTCTTT
TRBJ1-1,.,TRBV12-3/TRBV12-4,.,CASRQGLNTEAFF,TGTGCCAGCAGGCAGGGTCTGAACACTGAAGCTTTCTTT
TRBJ1-2,.,TRBV4-3,TRBD1,CASSQGSFLGTESFWYGYTF,TGCGCCAGCAGCCAAGGGTCGTTTCTCGGGACAGAAAGTTTTTGGTATGGCTACACCTTC
TRBJ1-6,many,TRBV7-2,.,CASSLRSNSPLHF,TGTGCCAGCAGCTTACGTAGCAATTCACCCCTCCACTTT
TRBJ1-2,.,TRBV20-1,.,CSAAEGNYGYTF,TGCAGTGCCGCCGAAGGGAACTATGGCTACACCTTC
TRBJ1-2,.,TRBV7-2,.,CASSIGTGSYGYTF,TGTGCCAGCAGCATAGGGACGGGAAGCTATGGCTACACCTTC
TRBJ2-5,.,TRBV7-7,.,CASSLALGDRETQYF,TGTGCTAGCAGCTTAGCGCTGGGGGATCGAGAGACCCAGTACTTC
TRBJ1-3,few,TRBV29-1,TRBD1,CSVRDRSSGNTIYF,TGCAGCGTTAGGGACAGGAGCTCTGGAAACACCATATATTTT
TRBJ1-1,.,TRBV29-1,.,CSVEDLDGSTEAFF,TGCAGCGTTGAAGATCTCGATGGGAGCACTGAAGCTTTCTTT
TRBJ2-5,.,TRBV11-2,.,CASSQGARETQYF,TGTGCCAGCAGCCAAGGGGCACGAGAGACCCAGTACTTC